These 30 T cell receptor beta chains were sequenced from one sample in a study of early T cells in non-severe SARS-CoV-2 infection. A single record per CDR3 protein comes from TCRdb applying MiXCR to the 5' RACE reads. The sample has about 58,000 distinct CDR3 sequences, approximately 12% seen once; the top ten hold roughly 1.2%. The sample consisted of whole blood, taken at baseline. These receptors originate from an adult who was a healthcare worker with PCR-confirmed SARS-CoV-2 infection or an uninfected control (not recorded which). The donor label of this sample is uncertain.

The sample holds many counts of this clonotype. This chain connects TRBV7-2 to TRBJ1-2; D call uncertain. With 8 bases removed from V and 3 bases from J, the gap between germline ends came to 13 bases. The CDR3 length is 13 residues. Germline V CDR1 and CDR2: SGHTA, FQGNSA. The CDR3 nucleotides are TGTGCCAGCTATCAAACGGGTGACTATGGCTACACCTTC. This sequence encodes CASYQTGDYGYTF.

This clonotype was recorded a few times. V is TRBV10-2 and J is TRBJ2-1, with TRBD1 as a possible D gene (6 bases). The CDR3 spans 14 residues. CDR1 WSHSY and CDR2 SAAADI come from the germline V gene. V lost 8 bases to trimming and J lost 4 bases, with 15 bases between them. CDR3: CASGTTRGYNEQFF. CDR3 nucleotides: TGCGCCAGCGGAACAACCAGGGGATACAATGAGCAGTTCTTC.

J is TRBJ1-1 and V is TRBV28, with 7 bases aligning to TRBD1. V shed 6 bases and J 1 base; nucleotides not matched to a gene: 2. CDR3 length: 13 residues. Germline V gene lookup returns CDR1 MDHEN and CDR2 SYDVKM. This chain's CDR3 is CASRRQGNTEAFF. DNA for the CDR3: TGTGCCAGCAGACGACAGGGGAACACTGAAGCTTTCTTT.

This clonotype was counted ten times or more. This chain links TRBV7-9 with TRBJ1-4, with D possibly matching TRBD1 (5 bases). The V end was cut by 5 bases, the J end by 4 bases, with 14 bases between. The CDR3 extends over 15 amino acids. Germline-derived CDR1 and CDR2 are SEHNR and FQNEAQ (reference sequence). In DNA form, the CDR3 reads TGTGCCAGCAGCCCCGGTGCAGGGAGTAATGAAAAACTGTTTTTT. Its translation: CASSPGAGSNEKLFF.

This clonotype came up many times. The chain links TRBV7-2 to TRBJ2-3; TRBD2 matches 7 bases. This CDR3 has 14 amino acids. Germline CDR1 and CDR2: SGHTA and FQGNSA. After removal of 3 bases from V and 2 bases from J, the junction contained 2 bases not matched to a gene. The CDR3 DNA follows: TGTGCCAGCAGCTTCGGACTAGACACAGATACGCAGTATTTT. Amino acids: CASSFGLDTDTQYF.

This clonotype was detected many times. The chain recombines TRBV10-3 with TRBJ2-3, with a weak D call TRBD2 (5 bases). The germline V gene encodes CDR1 ENHRY and CDR2 SYGVKD. V was trimmed by 6 bases and J by 5 bases, leaving 15 bases between them. The CDR3 has 14 amino acids. CDR3 amino acids: CAIRTTRGGDTQYF. For the CDR3, the DNA is TGTGCCATCAGGACGACCAGAGGAGGAGATACGCAGTATTTT.

This clonotype has only a few counts. The genes are TRBV9 and TRBJ1-2, with TRBD1 matching over 9 bases. V shed 4 bases and J 7 bases; nucleotides not matched to a gene: 5. The CDR3 consists of 13 residues. The germline V gene encodes CDR1 SGDLS and CDR2 YYNGEE. The CDR3 DNA sequence: TGTGCCAGCAGCTTAGGACAGGGGCTTGGCTACACCTTC. Translating gives CASSLGQGLGYTF.

V is TRBV5-6 and J is TRBJ2-5, with TRBD2 identical over 8 bases. Looked up from germline, CDR1 is SGHDT and CDR2 is YYEEEE. The CDR3 contains 16 residues. V lost 4 bases to trimming and J lost 1 base; unmatched junction nucleotides: 9. This chain's CDR3 is CASSHGTRRPQETQYF. CDR3 DNA sequence: TGTGCCAGCAGCCATGGGACTAGACGGCCCCAAGAGACCCAGTACTTC.

This clonotype has ten or more counts. J is TRBJ1-2 and V is TRBV9; D is undetermined. The CDR3 totals 12 residues. Germline CDR1 is SGDLS and CDR2 is YYNGEE. Trimming took 4 bases from V and 0 from J, leaving 4 bases between them. This CDR3 is CASSPANYGYTF. The CDR3 DNA reads as TGTGCCAGCAGCCCGGCTAACTATGGCTACACCTTC. The full variable domain, with the rest looked up from reference TRBV9 and TRBJ1-2, is DSGVTQTPKHLITATGQRVTLRCSPRSGDLSVYWYQQSLDQGLQFLIQYYNGEERAKGNILERFSAQQFPDLHSELNLSSLELGDSALYFCASSPANYGYTFGSGTRLTVV.

This clonotype was recorded many times. The chain recombines TRBV10-3 with TRBJ1-2; 9 bases map to TRBD1. The CDR3 totals 12 residues. Germline trimming cut 6 bases from V and 6 bases from J; bases unmatched to any gene: 2. Germline V gene data show CDR1 as ENHRY and CDR2 as SYGVKD. CDR3 sequence reads: CAIRDRGDGYTF. Written as DNA, the CDR3 is TGTGCCATCAGGGACAGGGGTGATGGCTACACCTTC.

This clonotype was counted only a few times. The chain combines TRBV5-1 with TRBJ1-1; D uncertain. There are 16 residues in the CDR3. V lost 6 bases to trimming and J lost 2 bases, with 20 bases between them. Germline V lookup: CDR1 SGHRS, CDR2 YFSETQ. DNA of the CDR3: TGCGCCAGCACCCGCGGGCAGTTTATATCCAACACTGAAGCTTTCTTT. Residues: CASTRGQFISNTEAFF.

This clonotype was counted ten times or more. The V call is TRBV9, the J call TRBJ2-1; D possibly corresponds to TRBD1 (6 bases). This CDR3 spans 16 amino acids. Trimming pared 3 bases from V and 0 bases from J, leaving 13 bases between. Germline CDR1 is SGDLS and CDR2 is YYNGEE. CDR3 sequence: CASSERGYSSYNEQFF. The DNA of the CDR3 is TGTGCCAGCAGCGAGAGGGGGTATAGCTCCTACAATGAGCAGTTCTTC.

The chain carries TRBV3-1 and TRBJ1-5, with unresolved D. This CDR3 region has 13 residues. V lost 1 base and J lost 5, with 6 bases in between. Germline loops: CDR1 LGHDT, CDR2 YNNKEL (reference sequence). CDR3 loop: CASSQGSYQPQHF. The DNA for the CDR3 is TGTGCCAGCAGCCAAGGCAGTTATCAGCCCCAGCATTTT.

The V and J genes are TRBV7-2 and TRBJ2-3, with 9 bases matching TRBD2. CDR1 is SGHTA, CDR2 FQGNSA, per germline. Trimming cost V 7 bases and J 5 bases; bases outside gene matches: 7. This CDR3 comprises 14 residues. In DNA, the CDR3 is TGTGCCAGCATTGCGGGGGGGGCGCAAGATACGCAGTATTTT. Its translation: CASIAGGAQDTQYF.

This clonotype occurred many times. The chain is built from TRBV6-6 and TRBJ1-3; D might be TRBD1 (5 bases). The CDR3 is 14 residues long. Trimming removed 5 bases from V and 4 bases from J, with 12 bases in between. CDR1 and CDR2 (germline): MNHNY, SVGAGI (reference sequence). CDR3 in amino acids: CASSARGGGNTIYF. The CDR3 nucleotides are TGTGCCAGCAGTGCCCGTGGGGGAGGAAACACCATATATTTT.

Of note for this clonotype: This likely comes from a read error, as the CDR3 has no conserved phenylalanine or tryptophan at its end. The chain recombines TRBV3-1 with TRBJ1-2; 10 nucleotides match TRBD1. This CDR3 has 15 residues. After removal of 7 bases from V and 4 bases from J, the junction contained 9 bases not matched to a gene. CDR1 and CDR2 (germline): LGHDT, YNNKEL (reference sequence). For the CDR3, the DNA is TGTGCCAGCACCTCAGACAGGGGGCCAACCTATGGCTACACCTAC. It encodes CASTSDRGPTYGYTY.

This clonotype was seen more than once but under ten times. V gene TRBV20-1 combines with J gene TRBJ1-3, with 7 positions matching TRBD1. The CDR3 extends over 15 amino acids. The germline V gene encodes CDR1 DFQATT and CDR2 SNEGSKA (reference sequence). After removal of 4 bases from V and 0 bases from J, the junction contained 6 bases not matched to a gene. CDR3 residues: CSATKTGSSGNTIYF. The CDR3 DNA reads TGCAGTGCTACAAAGACAGGGAGCTCTGGAAACACCATATATTTT.

This clonotype was recorded a few times. This chain links TRBV10-1 with TRBJ2-5, with 9 bases aligning to TRBD1. Per the germline V gene, CDR1 is WNHNN and CDR2 is SYGVQD (reference sequence). The CDR3 is 16 amino acids. With 6 bases clipped from V and 0 bases from J, the junction kept 8 bases outside the gene matches. CDR3 DNA: TGCGCCAGCAGCGAAGGGACAGGGTACTACCAAGAGACCCAGTACTTC. This encodes CASSEGTGYYQETQYF.

This clonotype was seen repeatedly, ten times or more. The chain couples TRBV2 to TRBJ2-5; TRBD1 is a possible D gene (6 bases). The CDR3 consists of 14 residues. Trimming left V 8 bases short and J 3 bases short, with 16 bases between. The germline gives CDR1 SNHLY, CDR2 FYNNEI. CDR3 sequence: CASRVTRTEETQYF. In DNA, the CDR3 is TGTGCCAGCCGCGTAACTAGGACAGAAGAGACCCAGTACTTC.

In its sample, this clonotype was seen many times. The gene calls are TRBV7-9 and TRBJ2-7; D could derive from TRBD1 or TRBD2 (5 bases each). Trimming cost V 5 bases and J 4 bases, with 15 bases left between them. CDR3 length equals 14 residues. Germline assignment: CDR1 SEHNR and CDR2 FQNEAQ (reference sequence). The CDR3 loop reads CASSPRDRQYEQYV. DNA of the CDR3: TGTGCCAGCAGCCCTCGGGACCGCCAGTACGAGCAGTACGTC.

This clonotype has at least ten counts. V and J are TRBV19 and TRBJ2-6; a weak D match, TRBD1 (6 bases). Trimming removed 3 bases from V and 2 bases from J, with 14 bases in between. The CDR3 consists of 17 residues. The germline V gene encodes CDR1 LNHDA and CDR2 SQIVND (reference sequence). The CDR3, as DNA: TGTGCCAGTAGTATGCAGGGGAAAAGCCCTGGGGCCAACGTCCTGACTTTC. This encodes CASSMQGKSPGANVLTF.

The table lists this clonotype with many counts. The chain uses TRBV5-1 and TRBJ2-3, with TRBD2 matching over 12 bases. Looked up from germline, CDR1 is SGHRS and CDR2 is YFSETQ. V shed 4 bases and J 2 bases; nucleotides not matched to a gene: 11. The CDR3 contains 18 residues. As DNA, the CDR3 is TGCGCCAGCAGCCCACGCTCTAGCGGGGGGGCGATCACAGATACGCAGTATTTT. It codes for CASSPRSSGGAITDTQYF.

Many counts were recorded for this clonotype. The chain is built from TRBV28 and TRBJ2-7; 11 bases fit TRBD1. Germline V gene data show CDR1 as MDHEN and CDR2 as SYDVKM. The CDR3 length is 14 residues. The V gene end was trimmed by 6 bases and the J gene end by 4 bases; junction bases not matched to a gene: 5. The CDR3 region has the DNA TGTGCCAGCAGCCGAGGACAGGGGGCGTACGAGCAGTACGTC. Translating it yields CASSRGQGAYEQYV.

In this sample, this clonotype turned up a few times. V gene TRBV7-9 combines with J gene TRBJ1-4; 11 positions match TRBD1. The germline gives CDR1 SEHNR, CDR2 FQNEAQ (reference sequence). The CDR3 spans 15 residues. J lost 8 bases, V lost 5 bases, and 7 bases had no gene match. The CDR3: CASSTGTGGEEKLFF. The CDR3 nucleotides are TGTGCCAGCAGCACAGGGACAGGGGGAGAGGAAAAACTGTTTTTT.

This clonotype has only a few counts. This chain joins TRBV7-9 and TRBJ1-3, with a weak D call TRBD1 (5 bases). The V gene's germline CDR1 is SEHNR and CDR2 FQNEAQ (reference sequence). V lost 7 bases, J lost 0 bases, and 16 bases lay in between. The CDR3 sequence is 16 residues long. DNA of the CDR3: TGTGCCAGCATCGCCCTTGGGGCGATCTCTGGAAACACCATATATTTT. It encodes CASIALGAISGNTIYF.

This clonotype came up many times. The chain employs TRBV7-2 and TRBJ1-1; the D gene is possibly TRBD1 (6 bases). The CDR3 totals 13 residues. V lost 1 base and J lost 4, with 7 bases in between. Germline CDR1 reads SGHTA; CDR2 reads FQGNSA. The CDR3 nucleotides are TGTGCCAGCAGCTTAGGAGGGGGCACTGAAGCTTTCTTT. This translates into CASSLGGGTEAFF.

This clonotype was picked up many times. The chain joins TRBV18 to TRBJ1-1; D not resolved. V was shortened by 6 bases and J by 1 base, with 12 bases between the two germline ends. Looked up from germline, CDR1 is KGHSH and CDR2 is LQKENI. The CDR3 is 14 residues long. CDR3 sequence: CASSRVRRNTEAFF. CDR3 nucleotide sequence: TGTGCCAGCTCTCGTGTCCGGAGGAACACTGAAGCTTTCTTT.

This clonotype was observed a handful of times. DNA of the CDR3: TGTGCCAGCAGTTTTTCCGGGGACACCGGGGAGCTGTTTTTT. Translated, it gives CASSFSGDTGELFF. V usage is TRBV27 and J usage is TRBJ2-2; tentative D call: TRBD2 (5 bases). Germline V gene data show CDR1 as MNHEY and CDR2 as SMNVEV (reference sequence). The CDR3 is made up of 14 amino acids. V lost 3 bases and J lost 3, with 8 bases in between.

In this sample, this clonotype turned up a few times. The chain carries TRBV10-2 and TRBJ2-3; TRBD2 agrees at 7 bases. The germline gives CDR1 WSHSY, CDR2 SAAADI. The CDR3 spans 14 residues. V lost 7 bases, J lost 4 bases, and 8 bases stayed unmatched. The CDR3 here is CASIGLAEADTQYF. The DNA for the CDR3 is TGCGCCAGCATAGGGCTAGCGGAAGCAGATACGCAGTATTTT.

This clonotype was counted at least ten times. V gene TRBV20-1 combines with J gene TRBJ1-5; D remains unclear. The CDR3 contains 18 residues. The V end lost 0 bases, the J end lost 2 bases, and 20 bases lay between the germline ends. Germline-derived CDR1 and CDR2 are DFQATT and SNEGSKA (reference sequence). In nucleotides, the CDR3 is TGCAGTGCTAGAGATAGCCCCCGATGGGTTGGGGGCAATCAGCCCCAGCATTTT. This encodes CSARDSPRWVGGNQPQHF.